The rows below give T cell receptor beta chains drawn from one sample of a study of blood T cell repertoires in COVID-19. Some clones are missing from TCRdb's copy, which holds only in-frame ones; the method was immunoSEQ multiplex PCR. The table has some 220,000 clones, over 75% seen once. The specimen was PBMCs or T cells enriched from blood (not recorded which). These receptors were collected from a woman aged 18-35 years in a cohort exposed to, infected with or recovered from COVID-19 (not recorded which). Both conserved end residues are part of each CDR3. Each record gives: CDR3 protein, CDR3 DNA, J gene, D gene, V gene, clone size. D genes are given only for firm matches. Size is omitted from some rows. Given values are once, few, many or a class for expanded clones.

CDR3: CASSPGYPTDTQYF
DNA: TGTGCCAGCAGTCCAGGGTACCCCACAGATACGCAGTATTTT
J: TRBJ2-3
D: NA
V: TRBV27
size: NA

CDR3: CASSPGTGVRQPQHF
DNA: TGTGCCAGCAGCCCAGGGACAGGGGTCCGACAGCCCCAGCATTTT
J: TRBJ1-5
D: TRBD1
V: TRBV3-1/TRBV3-2
size: NA

CDR3: CASGLDRGLGYTF
DNA: TGTGCTAGTGGTCTGGACAGGGGGCTTGGCTACACCTTC
J: TRBJ1-2
D: TRBD1
V: TRBV12-5
size: NA

CDR3: CSVGDTNTEAFF
DNA: TGCAGCGTTGGGGACACCAACACTGAAGCTTTCTTT
J: TRBJ1-1
D: NA
V: TRBV29-1
size: NA

CDR3: CASTLLGDGTDTQYF
DNA: TGCGCCAGCACGCTCCTGGGCGATGGCACAGATACGCAGTATTTT
J: TRBJ2-3
D: NA
V: TRBV5-1
size: NA

CDR3: CASSLKQGLNTEAFF
DNA: TGTGCCAGCTCACTCAAACAGGGTTTGAACACTGAAGCTTTCTTT
J: TRBJ1-1
D: NA
V: TRBV18
size: NA

CDR3: CASSKERTMSSPLHF
DNA: TGTGCCAGCAGCAAAGAGAGGACAATGAGTTCACCCCTCCACTTT
J: TRBJ1-6
D: NA
V: TRBV28
size: once

CDR3: CASSLSLVRGYDEQFF
DNA: TGTGCCAGCAGTTTATCCTTGGTTCGCGGGTATGATGAGCAGTTCTTC
J: TRBJ2-1
D: NA
V: TRBV28
size: NA

CDR3: CASSSRTGARTEAFF
DNA: TGTGCCAGCAGTTCCCGGACAGGGGCAAGGACTGAAGCTTTCTTT
J: TRBJ1-1
D: TRBD1
V: TRBV28
size: NA

CDR3: CASSYNSGPRGEQFF
DNA: TGTGCCAGCAGTTATAACAGCGGGCCCCGAGGTGAGCAGTTCTTC
J: TRBJ2-1
D: NA
V: TRBV6-5
size: NA

CDR3: CASSWGTESSGNTIYF
DNA: TGTGCCAGCAGCTGGGGGACAGAGAGCTCTGGAAACACCATATATTTT
J: TRBJ1-3
D: TRBD1
V: TRBV5-6
size: NA

CDR3: CASSQDSLMNEQYF
DNA: TGTGCCAGCAGCCAAGACAGCCTCATGAACGAGCAGTACTTC
J: TRBJ2-7
D: NA
V: TRBV11-3
size: NA

CDR3: CASSPLRLADPLNTGELFF
DNA: TGTGCCAGCAGTCCACTACGGCTAGCGGACCCCTTGAACACCGGGGAGCTGTTTTTT
J: TRBJ2-2
D: TRBD2
V: TRBV6-6
size: NA

CDR3: CASSEMRTADGYTF
DNA: TGTGCCAGCAGTGAAATGAGGACAGCCGATGGCTACACCTTC
J: TRBJ1-2
D: NA
V: TRBV2
size: NA

CDR3: CATSAGGGAGEKLFF
DNA: TGTGCCACCAGTGCCGGGGGGGGCGCGGGTGAAAAACTGTTTTTT
J: TRBJ1-4
D: NA
V: TRBV24-1
size: NA

CDR3: CASSVEGRGTYGYTF
DNA: TGTGCCAGCAGCGTAGAGGGCAGGGGTACCTATGGCTACACCTTC
J: TRBJ1-2
D: NA
V: TRBV9
size: once

CDR3: CASSYSGLAQETQYF
DNA: TGTGCCAGCAGTTACTCGGGGCTGGCGCAAGAGACCCAGTACTTC
J: TRBJ2-5
D: NA
V: TRBV6-2/TRBV6-3
size: NA

CDR3: CASSIDLSGGLYQPQHF
DNA: TGTGCCAGTAGTATAGATCTATCAGGGGGCCTGTATCAGCCCCAGCATTTT
J: TRBJ1-5
D: TRBD1
V: TRBV19
size: NA

CDR3: CASSSGTGVREQYF
DNA: TGTGCCAGCTCATCCGGGACAGGGGTCCGCGAGCAGTACTTC
J: TRBJ2-7
D: TRBD1
V: TRBV18
size: few

CDR3: CARSFVPPGSEKLFF
DNA: TGTGCCAGAAGCTTTGTCCCCCCAGGAAGTGAAAAACTGTTTTTT
J: TRBJ1-4
D: NA
V: TRBV5-3
size: NA

CDR3: CASSVWGSQRGEWYNEQFF
DNA: TGTGCCAGCAGCGTTTGGGGCTCACAGCGGGGGGAGTGGTACAATGAGCAGTTCTTC
J: TRBJ2-1
D: TRBD2
V: TRBV13
size: NA

CDR3: CASSEGTSSTDTQYF
DNA: TGTGCCAGCAGTGAAGGGACTTCTAGCACAGATACGCAGTATTTT
J: TRBJ2-3
D: NA
V: TRBV2
size: NA

CDR3: CASSQGGGTDTQYF
DNA: TGTGCCAGCAGCCAGGGAGGAGGCACAGATACGCAGTATTTT
J: TRBJ2-3
D: NA
V: TRBV3-1/TRBV3-2
size: NA

CDR3: CASRGRQGDTEAFF
DNA: TGTGCCAGTAGGGGCCGACAGGGTGACACTGAAGCTTTCTTT
J: TRBJ1-1
D: TRBD1
V: TRBV19
size: NA

CDR3: CASSLWTSGSPEQYF
DNA: TGTGCCAGCAGCTTATGGACTAGCGGGAGTCCCGAGCAGTACTTC
J: TRBJ2-7
D: TRBD2
V: TRBV7-8
size: NA

CDR3: CASSEIQGASYEQYF
DNA: TGTGCCAGCAGTGAAATACAAGGGGCATCCTACGAGCAGTACTTC
J: TRBJ2-7
D: NA
V: TRBV6-1
size: NA

CDR3: CASSQDPRRRNTEAFF
DNA: TGTGCCAGCAGCCAAGACCCGAGACGGAGGAACACTGAAGCTTTCTTT
J: TRBJ1-1
D: NA
V: TRBV3-1/TRBV3-2
size: NA

CDR3: CASSIDPVNNYGYTF
DNA: TGTGCCAGTAGTATAGATCCAGTCAATAACTATGGCTACACCTTC
J: TRBJ1-2
D: NA
V: TRBV19
size: NA

CDR3: CASSSPFGEKLFF
DNA: TGTGCCAGCAGTTCCCCCTTCGGGGAAAAACTGTTTTTT
J: TRBJ1-4
D: NA
V: TRBV28
size: few

CDR3: CASSLGTGPEKLFF
DNA: TGTGCCAGCAGTTTGGGGACAGGGCCTGAAAAACTGTTTTTT
J: TRBJ1-4
D: TRBD1
V: TRBV28
size: NA

CDR3: CASLTLSQETQYF
DNA: TGTGCCAGCTTAACGCTCAGCCAAGAGACCCAGTACTTC
J: TRBJ2-5
D: NA
V: TRBV2
size: NA

CDR3: CASSDSRGPSSYNEQFF
DNA: TGTGCCAGCAGCGACTCCAGGGGGCCCAGCTCCTACAATGAGCAGTTCTTC
J: TRBJ2-1
D: TRBD1
V: TRBV25-1
size: NA

CDR3: CASGLDPGTVTSQHF
DNA: TGTGCTAGTGGTTTGGACCCCGGGACAGTTACGTCCCAGCATTTT
J: TRBJ1-5
D: TRBD1
V: TRBV12-5
size: NA

CDR3: CASSSGRDRGGGYTF
DNA: TGTGCCAGCAGCTCCGGGAGGGACAGGGGAGGTGGCTACACCTTC
J: TRBJ1-2
D: TRBD1
V: TRBV5-4
size: NA

CDR3: CASTQFTGQPQHF
DNA: TGTGCCAGCACTCAGTTCACGGGTCAGCCCCAGCATTTT
J: TRBJ1-5
D: NA
V: TRBV6-5
size: few

CDR3: CASSRDRGRDYGYTF
DNA: TGTGCCAGCAGCCGGGACAGGGGGCGCGACTATGGCTACACCTTC
J: TRBJ1-2
D: TRBD1
V: TRBV4-2
size: NA